This T cell receptor (beta chain) comes out of a study of regulatory T cells in long-lasting Graves disease. Regarding the study as a whole: Persistent disease was characterized by preferential usage of TRBV28, TRBJ1-2 and TRBJ2-5.

To make TCR beta libraries, researchers used iRepertoire HTBI primers and Arm-PCR of CDR3 regions. TCRdb ran MiXCR on the multiplex PCR reads and lists one entry per CDR3 protein. The table shows 350,000 to 500,000 distinct CDR3 sequences, with about 14% occurring only once. This clonotype was picked up many times. What it recognizes is unknown. There are 14 residues in the CDR3. V was clipped by 1 base and J by 1 base, with 11 bases between them. Germline V lookup: CDR1 DFQATT, CDR2 SNEGSKA (reference sequence). The time point: newly diagnosed GD, antithyroid drugs for less than 3 months. Following extraction of RNA from PBMCs, that RNA was used to make the TCR library. Peripheral blood, roughly 9.2 milliliters per patient, was collected in EDTA tubes. Another study also made use of these data, one on T cells in Graves' hyperthyroidism and ophthalmopathy.

The rearrangement uses TRBV20-1 and TRBJ2-7; D is possibly TRBD1 (5 bases). The sequencing here drew on peripheral blood mononuclear cells (PBMCs), taken at new diagnosis, from a patient treated with antithyroid drugs. This TCR derives from a woman in her fifties or sixties with Graves disease. CDR3 coding DNA: TGCAGTGCTAGAGGGCCTAGGGGTTCCTACGAGCAGTACTTC. Its translation is CSARGPRGSYEQYF.